Reported below is one T cell receptor (beta chain). This record comes from a study of cytomegalovirus exposure and HLA in healthy donors. Vbeta (60) and Jbeta (13) primers were used in the PCR. Assay used: immunoSEQ multiplex PCR; TCRdb lists only in-frame clones, some missing. The profile covers around 49,000 clones, with around three quarters appearing a single time and around 8% taken by the ten largest. The trim removed 3 bases at V and 4 bases at J, leaving 9 bases unmatched. The germline CDR1 and CDR2 sequences are SGDLS and YYNGEE. The CDR3 has 18 amino acids. The specimen sequenced was PBMCs. The V call is TRBV9, the J call TRBJ2-2, with 13 nucleotides matching TRBD2. The clonotype comes from a man aged 25-45 years in good health and CMV-seropositive. The CDR3 coding sequence is TGTGCCAGCAGCGCCAGTGGACTAGCGGGGGCCAGCACCGGGGAGCTGTTTTTT. Translation gives CASSASGLAGASTGELFF.